Below are 3 T cell receptor beta chains sequenced from a single sample in a study of blood T cell repertoires in COVID-19. TCRdb's table, derived via immunoSEQ multiplex PCR, lists solely in-frame clones and lacks some. The sample carries approximately 140,000 clones, around 89% recorded once. The sample comprised peripheral blood. Receptor source: a man aged 50-59 years with active or convalescent COVID-19.

The chain joins TRBV14 to TRBJ2-5, with a possible D match to TRBD1 (6 bases). Germline V gene data show CDR1 as SGHDN and CDR2 as FVKESK. V lost 0 bases, J lost 5 bases, and 13 bases lay in between. The CDR3 runs 15 residues. In DNA, the CDR3 is TGTGCCAGCAGCCAAGATCGAGGGGGAGCGGAGACCCAGTACTTC. It encodes CASSQDRGGAETQYF.

The chain joins TRBV12-5 to TRBJ2-7; no clear D gene. This CDR3 region has 15 residues. Germline loops: CDR1 LGHNT, CDR2 FRNRAP. Trimming removed 1 base from V and 2 bases from J, with 12 bases in between. This CDR3 is CASGLGVGMAYEQYF. The CDR3 DNA reads as TGTGCTAGTGGTTTGGGTGTTGGCATGGCCTACGAGCAGTACTTC. The variable domain in full, with the rest retrieved from reference TRBV12-5 and TRBJ2-7, is DARVTQTPRHKVTEMGQEVTMRCQPILGHNTVFWYRQTMMQGLELLAYFRNRAPLDDSGMPKDRFSAEMPDATLATLKIQPSEPRDSAVYFCASGLGVGMAYEQYFGPGTRLTVT.

V is TRBV10-3 and J is TRBJ1-5, with TRBD1 matching 8 bases. V lost 4 bases, J lost 2 bases, and 1 base stayed unmatched. The germline V gene has CDR1 ENHRY and CDR2 SYGVKD. The CDR3 loop spans 14 amino acids. The CDR3 reads CAISADRGNQPQHF. The DNA for the CDR3 is TGTGCCATCAGTGCGGACAGGGGCAATCAGCCCCAGCATTTT.